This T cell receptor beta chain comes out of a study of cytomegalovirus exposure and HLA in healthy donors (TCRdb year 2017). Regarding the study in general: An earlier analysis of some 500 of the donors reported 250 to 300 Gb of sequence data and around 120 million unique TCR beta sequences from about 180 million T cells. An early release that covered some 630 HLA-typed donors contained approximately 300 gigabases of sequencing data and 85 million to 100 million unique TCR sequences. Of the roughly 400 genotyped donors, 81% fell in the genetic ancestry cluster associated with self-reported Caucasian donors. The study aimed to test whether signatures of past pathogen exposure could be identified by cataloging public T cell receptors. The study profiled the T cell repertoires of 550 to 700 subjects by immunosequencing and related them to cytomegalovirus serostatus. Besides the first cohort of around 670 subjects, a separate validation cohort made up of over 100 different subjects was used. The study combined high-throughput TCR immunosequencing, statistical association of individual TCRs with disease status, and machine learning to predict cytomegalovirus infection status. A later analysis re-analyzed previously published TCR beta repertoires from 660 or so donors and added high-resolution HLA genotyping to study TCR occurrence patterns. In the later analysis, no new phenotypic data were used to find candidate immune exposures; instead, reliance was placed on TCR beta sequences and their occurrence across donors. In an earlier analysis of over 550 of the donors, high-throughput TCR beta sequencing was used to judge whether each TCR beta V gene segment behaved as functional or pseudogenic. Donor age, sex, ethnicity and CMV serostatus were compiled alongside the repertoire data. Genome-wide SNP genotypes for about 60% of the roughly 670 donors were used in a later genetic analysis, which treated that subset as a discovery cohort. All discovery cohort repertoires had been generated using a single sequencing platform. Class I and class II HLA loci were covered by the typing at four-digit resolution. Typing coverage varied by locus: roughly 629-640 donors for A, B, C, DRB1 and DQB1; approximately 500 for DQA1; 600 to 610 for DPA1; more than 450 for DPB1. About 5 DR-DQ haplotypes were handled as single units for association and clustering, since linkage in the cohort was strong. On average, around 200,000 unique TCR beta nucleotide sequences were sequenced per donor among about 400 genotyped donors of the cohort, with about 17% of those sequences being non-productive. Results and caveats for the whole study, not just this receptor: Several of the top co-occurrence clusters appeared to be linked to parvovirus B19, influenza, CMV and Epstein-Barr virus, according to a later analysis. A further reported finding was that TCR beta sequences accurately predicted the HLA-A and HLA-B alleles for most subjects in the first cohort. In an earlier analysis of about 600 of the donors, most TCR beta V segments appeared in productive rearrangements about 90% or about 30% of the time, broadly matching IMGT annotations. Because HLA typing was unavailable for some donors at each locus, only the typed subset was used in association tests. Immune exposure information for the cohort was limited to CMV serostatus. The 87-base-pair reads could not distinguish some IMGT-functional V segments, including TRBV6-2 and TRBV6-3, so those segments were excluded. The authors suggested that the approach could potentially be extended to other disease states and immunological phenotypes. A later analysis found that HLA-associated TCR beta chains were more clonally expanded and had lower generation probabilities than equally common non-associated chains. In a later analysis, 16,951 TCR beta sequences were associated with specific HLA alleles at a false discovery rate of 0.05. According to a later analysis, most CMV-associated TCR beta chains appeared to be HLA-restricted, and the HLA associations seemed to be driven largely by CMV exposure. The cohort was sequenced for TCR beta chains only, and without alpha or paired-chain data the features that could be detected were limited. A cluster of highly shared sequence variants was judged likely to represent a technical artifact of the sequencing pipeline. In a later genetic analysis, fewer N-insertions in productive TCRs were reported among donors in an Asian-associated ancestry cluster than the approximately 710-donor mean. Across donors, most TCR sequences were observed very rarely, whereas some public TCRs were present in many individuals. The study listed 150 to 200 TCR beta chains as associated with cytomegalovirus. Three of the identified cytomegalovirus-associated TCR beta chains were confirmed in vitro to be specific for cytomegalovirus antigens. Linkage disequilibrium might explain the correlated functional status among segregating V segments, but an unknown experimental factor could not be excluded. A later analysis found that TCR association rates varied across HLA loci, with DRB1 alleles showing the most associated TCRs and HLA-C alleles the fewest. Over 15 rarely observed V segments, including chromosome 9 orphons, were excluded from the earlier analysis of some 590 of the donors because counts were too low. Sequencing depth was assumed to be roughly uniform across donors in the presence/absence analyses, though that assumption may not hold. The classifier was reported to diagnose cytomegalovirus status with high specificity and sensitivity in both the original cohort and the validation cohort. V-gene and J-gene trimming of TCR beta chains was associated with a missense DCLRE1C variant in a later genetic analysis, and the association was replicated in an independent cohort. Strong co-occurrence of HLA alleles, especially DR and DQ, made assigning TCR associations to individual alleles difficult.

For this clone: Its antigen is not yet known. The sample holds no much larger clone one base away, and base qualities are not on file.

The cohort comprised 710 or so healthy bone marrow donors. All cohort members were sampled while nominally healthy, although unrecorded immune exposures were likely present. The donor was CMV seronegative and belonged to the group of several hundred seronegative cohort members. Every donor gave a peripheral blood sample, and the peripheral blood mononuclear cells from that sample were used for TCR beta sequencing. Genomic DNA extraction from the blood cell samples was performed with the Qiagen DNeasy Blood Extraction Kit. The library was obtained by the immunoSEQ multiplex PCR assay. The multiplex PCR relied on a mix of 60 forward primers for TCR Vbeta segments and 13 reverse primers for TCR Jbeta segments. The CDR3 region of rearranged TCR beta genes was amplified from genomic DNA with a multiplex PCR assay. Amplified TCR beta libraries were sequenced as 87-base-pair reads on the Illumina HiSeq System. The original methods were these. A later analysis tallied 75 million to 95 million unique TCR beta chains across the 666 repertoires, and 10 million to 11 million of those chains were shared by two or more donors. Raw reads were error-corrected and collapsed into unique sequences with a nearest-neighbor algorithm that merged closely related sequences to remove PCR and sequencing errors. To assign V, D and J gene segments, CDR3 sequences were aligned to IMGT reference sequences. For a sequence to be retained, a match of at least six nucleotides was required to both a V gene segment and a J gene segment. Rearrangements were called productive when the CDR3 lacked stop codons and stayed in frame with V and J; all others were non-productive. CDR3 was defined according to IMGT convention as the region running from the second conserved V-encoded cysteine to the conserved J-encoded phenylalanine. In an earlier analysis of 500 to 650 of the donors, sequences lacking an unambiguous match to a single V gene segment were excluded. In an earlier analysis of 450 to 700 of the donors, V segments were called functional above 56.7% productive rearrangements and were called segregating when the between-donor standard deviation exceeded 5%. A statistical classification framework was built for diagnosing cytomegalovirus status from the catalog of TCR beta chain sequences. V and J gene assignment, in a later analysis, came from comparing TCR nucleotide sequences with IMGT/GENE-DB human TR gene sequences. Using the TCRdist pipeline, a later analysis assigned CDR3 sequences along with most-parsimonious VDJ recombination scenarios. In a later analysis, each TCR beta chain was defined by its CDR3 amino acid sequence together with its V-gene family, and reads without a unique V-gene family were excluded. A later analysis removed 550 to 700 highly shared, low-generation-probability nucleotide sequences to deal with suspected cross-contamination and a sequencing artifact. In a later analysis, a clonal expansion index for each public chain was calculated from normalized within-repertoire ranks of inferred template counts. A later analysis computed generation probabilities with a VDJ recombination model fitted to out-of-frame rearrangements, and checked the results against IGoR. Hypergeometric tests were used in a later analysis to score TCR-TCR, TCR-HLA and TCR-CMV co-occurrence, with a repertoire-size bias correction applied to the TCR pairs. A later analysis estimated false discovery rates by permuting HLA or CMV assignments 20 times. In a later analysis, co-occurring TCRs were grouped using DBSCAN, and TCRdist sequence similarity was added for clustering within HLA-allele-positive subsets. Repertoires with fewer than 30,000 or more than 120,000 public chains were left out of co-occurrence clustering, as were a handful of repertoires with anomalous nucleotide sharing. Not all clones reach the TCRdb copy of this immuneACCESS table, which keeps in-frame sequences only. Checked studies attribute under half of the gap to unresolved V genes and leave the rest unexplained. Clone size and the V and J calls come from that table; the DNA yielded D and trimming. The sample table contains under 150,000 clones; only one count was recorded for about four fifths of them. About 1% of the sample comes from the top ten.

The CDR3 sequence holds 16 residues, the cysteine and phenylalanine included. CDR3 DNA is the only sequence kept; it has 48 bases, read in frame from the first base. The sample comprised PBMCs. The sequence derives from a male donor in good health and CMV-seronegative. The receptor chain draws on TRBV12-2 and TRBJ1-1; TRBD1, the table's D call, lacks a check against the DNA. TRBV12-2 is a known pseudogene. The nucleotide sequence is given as TGTGCAAGTCGCCCGGGGACAGGGGGCATGAACACTGAAGCTTTCTTT. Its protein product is CASRPGTGGMNTEAFF.